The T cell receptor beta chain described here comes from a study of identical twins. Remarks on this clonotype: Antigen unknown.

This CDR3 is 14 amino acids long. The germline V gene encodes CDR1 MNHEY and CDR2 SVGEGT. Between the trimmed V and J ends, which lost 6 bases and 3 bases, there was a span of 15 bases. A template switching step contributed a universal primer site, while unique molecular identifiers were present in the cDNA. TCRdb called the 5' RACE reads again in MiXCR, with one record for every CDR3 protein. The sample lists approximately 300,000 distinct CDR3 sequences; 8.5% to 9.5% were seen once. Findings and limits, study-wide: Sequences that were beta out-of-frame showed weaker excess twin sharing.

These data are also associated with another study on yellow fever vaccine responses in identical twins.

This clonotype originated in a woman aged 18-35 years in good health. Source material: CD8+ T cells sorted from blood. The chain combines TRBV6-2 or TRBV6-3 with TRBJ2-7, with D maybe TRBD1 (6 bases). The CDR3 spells CASRSPGQVYEQYF. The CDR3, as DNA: TGTGCCAGCAGAAGCCCGGGACAAGTCTACGAGCAGTACTTC.